Listed below are T cell receptor beta chains from one sample, sequenced in a study of vaccination effects on CD4 cells after COVID-19. These receptors have no known antigen. Libraries were prepared by immunoSEQ multiplex PCR; TCRdb keeps only in-frame clonotypes and omits some of them. This sample has around 83,000 clones, with approximately 74% found just once. The material was CD4+ T cells from PBMCs cultured with HCoV-229E spike peptides, obtained before COVID-19 vaccination. The receptors originated from a human donor who received a COVID-19 vaccine. The CDR3 runs from the conserved cysteine through the conserved F or W. The D gene is left open where the match is weak. The listing skips clone size in some rows; elsewhere it reads once, few, many or a size class.

d_call: NA
v_call: TRBV6-5
clone_size: NA
j_call: TRBJ1-1
cdr3_nt: TGTGCCAGCGGAGTATTCGGGCGGACTGAAGCTTTCTTT
cdr3_aa: CASGVFGRTEAFF

d_call: NA
v_call: TRBV1
clone_size: NA
j_call: TRBJ2-3
cdr3_nt: TGCACCAGCAGCCTCTTGCGGGGGGTCCCCCGGGATACGCAGTATTTT
cdr3_aa: CTSSLLRGVPRDTQYF

d_call: TRBD1
v_call: TRBV10-2
clone_size: NA
j_call: TRBJ2-3
cdr3_nt: TGCGCCAGCAGTGAGTCGTTTAGGAAGGGGGCTAGGACAGATACGCAGTATTTT
cdr3_aa: CASSESFRKGARTDTQYF

d_call: NA
v_call: TRBV4-1
clone_size: few
j_call: TRBJ2-1
cdr3_nt: TGCGCCAGCAGCCAAGTTAACGGGTATGAGCAGTTCTTC
cdr3_aa: CASSQVNGYEQFF

d_call: TRBD1
v_call: TRBV7-2
clone_size: once
j_call: TRBJ1-6
cdr3_nt: TGTGCCAGCAGCTTAGGGCCGACAGGGGGCGCACCCCTCCACTTT
cdr3_aa: CASSLGPTGGAPLHF

d_call: NA
v_call: TRBV29-1
clone_size: NA
j_call: TRBJ2-3
cdr3_nt: TGCAGCGTTGGAGTTGGCACAGGCACAGATACGCAGTATTTT
cdr3_aa: CSVGVGTGTDTQYF

d_call: TRBD2
v_call: TRBV5-8
clone_size: NA
j_call: TRBJ2-3
cdr3_nt: TGTGCCAGCCCCCTAGGTTACGGGACTAGCGGGTCAGATACGCAGTATTTT
cdr3_aa: CASPLGYGTSGSDTQYF

d_call: NA
v_call: TRBV5-1
clone_size: few
j_call: TRBJ2-1
cdr3_nt: TGCGCCAGCAGCTTGGCAATGTACAATGAGCAGTTCTTC
cdr3_aa: CASSLAMYNEQFF

d_call: NA
v_call: TRBV7-2
clone_size: NA
j_call: TRBJ2-1
cdr3_nt: TGTGCCAGCAGCTCCGTGGACCGATACAATGAGCAGTTCTTC
cdr3_aa: CASSSVDRYNEQFF

d_call: NA
v_call: TRBV12-3/TRBV12-4
clone_size: NA
j_call: TRBJ1-1
cdr3_nt: TGTGCCAGCAGAGGCAGGAACACTGAAGCTTTCTTT
cdr3_aa: CASRGRNTEAFF

d_call: TRBD1
v_call: TRBV7-3
clone_size: once
j_call: TRBJ2-1
cdr3_nt: TGTGCCAGCAGCCTGACCGGGACAGGGGGCCCATTCCCCAATGAGCAGTTCTTC
cdr3_aa: CASSLTGTGGPFPNEQFF

d_call: NA
v_call: TRBV6-4
clone_size: NA
j_call: TRBJ2-5
cdr3_nt: TGTGCCAGCAGAAGTCAACCGGGGAACCAAGAGACCCAGTACTTC
cdr3_aa: CASRSQPGNQETQYF

d_call: NA
v_call: TRBV4-1
clone_size: NA
j_call: TRBJ2-2
cdr3_nt: TGCGCCAGCAGCCAAGATAGGGTAGTTAGGCCGTTTACGAACACCGGGGAGCTGTTTTTT
cdr3_aa: CASSQDRVVRPFTNTGELFF

d_call: NA
v_call: TRBV6-5
clone_size: NA
j_call: TRBJ2-1
cdr3_nt: TGTGCCAGCACCCCCGCCGCCCCGAGCAATGAGCAGTTCTTC
cdr3_aa: CASTPAAPSNEQFF

d_call: NA
v_call: TRBV20-1
clone_size: NA
j_call: TRBJ2-5
cdr3_nt: TGCAGTGCTAGTGGTCCGACAGGAGTCCAAGAGACCCAGTACTTC
cdr3_aa: CSASGPTGVQETQYF

d_call: NA
v_call: TRBV5-6
clone_size: NA
j_call: TRBJ1-3
cdr3_nt: TGTGCCAGCATTCTGCTTGGTGCAGGGAAAGGAAACACCATATATTTT
cdr3_aa: CASILLGAGKGNTIYF

d_call: TRBD1
v_call: TRBV19
clone_size: NA
j_call: TRBJ1-6
cdr3_nt: TGTGCCAGTAGTACGGGGACAGTGTCGGATTCACCCCTCCACTTT
cdr3_aa: CASSTGTVSDSPLHF

d_call: NA
v_call: TRBV18
clone_size: NA
j_call: TRBJ1-1
cdr3_nt: TGTGCCAGCTCACCGGGACACCAGAACACTGAAGCTTTCTTT
cdr3_aa: CASSPGHQNTEAFF

d_call: TRBD1
v_call: TRBV6-5
clone_size: NA
j_call: TRBJ2-1
cdr3_nt: TGTGCCAGCAGCATAGACAGGGGGAATGAGCAGTTCTTC
cdr3_aa: CASSIDRGNEQFF

d_call: TRBD1
v_call: TRBV2
clone_size: NA
j_call: TRBJ2-5
cdr3_nt: TGTGCCAGCAGTTACAGGGGGTTTCAGACCCAGTACTTC
cdr3_aa: CASSYRGFQTQYF

d_call: TRBD1
v_call: TRBV3-1/TRBV3-2
clone_size: NA
j_call: TRBJ1-3
cdr3_nt: TGTGCCAGCAGCCAAAGGCCAGGGGGCAATGGAAACACCATATATTTT
cdr3_aa: CASSQRPGGNGNTIYF

d_call: NA
v_call: TRBV2
clone_size: few
j_call: TRBJ1-1
cdr3_nt: TGTGCCAGCAGTGAAACGGGGGGCAGGTCTTTCTTT
cdr3_aa: CASSETGGRSFF

d_call: NA
v_call: TRBV30
clone_size: NA
j_call: TRBJ1-3
cdr3_nt: TGTGCCTGGAGTGTAGAGGGGGGCAGGGGATTCGGAAACACCATATATTTT
cdr3_aa: CAWSVEGGRGFGNTIYF

d_call: NA
v_call: TRBV7-9
clone_size: NA
j_call: TRBJ1-5
cdr3_nt: TGTGCCAGCAGCTTAATGGGCACCTATCAGCCCCAGCATTTT
cdr3_aa: CASSLMGTYQPQHF

d_call: NA
v_call: TRBV19
clone_size: NA
j_call: TRBJ1-1
cdr3_nt: TGTGCCAGTAGTATAGGCCGGGGCGCGAACACTGAAGCTTTCTTT
cdr3_aa: CASSIGRGANTEAFF